This T cell receptor beta chain stems from a study of blood T cells in healthy people across ages. Study overall: Template-switching capture recovered about one barcoded beta molecule per two T cells.

Germline CDR1 MNHNY, CDR2 SVGAGI (reference sequence). The V end lost 2 bases, the J end lost 4 bases, and 8 bases lay between the germline ends. The CDR3 has 13 residues. Using a J-beta primer mix together with a sample-barcoded 5' primer, a second PCR was run for about 6 to 11 cycles. Template switching added a 12-random-nucleotide identifier to every cDNA molecule. A single record per CDR3 protein comes from TCRdb applying MiXCR to the 5' RACE reads. Among some 730,000 distinct CDR3 sequences listed, 22% were seen once. Each donor gave 9 to 10 milliliters of peripheral blood. The receptor's source is a man between 65 and 85 years old in good health. The V gene is TRBV6-6, the J gene TRBJ1-1, with unresolved D. The sample consisted of blood. In DNA form, the CDR3 reads TGTGCCAGCAGTTACCCGACGGTCACTGAAGCTTTCTTT. Its translation: CASSYPTVTEAFF.